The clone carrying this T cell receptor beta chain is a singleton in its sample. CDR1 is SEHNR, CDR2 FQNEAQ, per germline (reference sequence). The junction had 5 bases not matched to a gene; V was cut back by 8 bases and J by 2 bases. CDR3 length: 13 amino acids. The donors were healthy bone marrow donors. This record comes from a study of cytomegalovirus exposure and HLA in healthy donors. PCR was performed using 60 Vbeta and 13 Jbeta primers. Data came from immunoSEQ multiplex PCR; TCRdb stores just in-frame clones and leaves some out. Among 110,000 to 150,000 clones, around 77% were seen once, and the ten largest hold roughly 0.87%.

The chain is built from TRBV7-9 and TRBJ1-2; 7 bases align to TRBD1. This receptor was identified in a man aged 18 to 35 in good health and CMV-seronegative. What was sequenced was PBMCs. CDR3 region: CASATGENYGYTF. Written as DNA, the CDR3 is TGTGCCAGCGCTACAGGGGAGAACTATGGCTACACCTTC.